The 26 T cell receptor beta chains below come from one sample, sequenced in a study of OX40 agonist ivuxolimab in advanced cancers. The data were produced by immunoSEQ multiplex PCR, yet TCRdb's version contains in-frame clones alone and is incomplete. Of about 63,000 clones listed, approximately 92% were seen once; the top ten hold about a tenth. Sequencing used CD4+ or CD8+ T cells sorted from blood, obtained in a trial of the OX40 agonist ivuxolimab. Receptor source: an adult with an advanced solid tumor such as melanoma, head and neck, liver or kidney cancer.

The V and J genes are TRBV18 and TRBJ2-1; 12 nucleotides line up with TRBD2. V lost 3 bases to trimming and J lost 7 bases; unmatched junction nucleotides: 7. Germline CDR1 and CDR2: KGHSH and LQKENI. The CDR3 consists of 16 residues. For the CDR3, the DNA is TGTGCCAGCTCACCGGCTAGCGGGAGGGCCCGAAATGAGCAGTTCTTC. Its translation is CASSPASGRARNEQFF.

The chain carries TRBV5-5 and TRBJ2-1; D is possibly TRBD2 (6 bases). Per germline, CDR1 SGHKS and CDR2 YYEKEE (reference sequence). The CDR3 extends over 15 amino acids. V was cut by 4 bases and J by 3 bases, with 14 bases left in between. The CDR3 sequence: CASSPRVADYNEQFF. The CDR3 bases are TGTGCCAGCAGCCCACGTGTAGCGGACTACAATGAGCAGTTCTTC.

The V call is TRBV6-1, the J call TRBJ2-7; D perhaps matches TRBD1 (6 bases). The CDR3 extends over 22 amino acids. The ends were cut back, 1 base at V and 2 bases at J, with 33 bases in the middle. The germline CDR1 and CDR2 sequences are MNHNS and SASEGT. CDR3 region: CASSEGGLKLNWGSDSPYEQYF. CDR3 sequence (DNA): TGTGCCAGCAGTGAAGGGGGGCTTAAGCTGAACTGGGGCAGTGACTCTCCCTACGAGCAGTACTTC.

The rearrangement links TRBV28 to TRBJ1-1; unclear D gene. V was clipped by 2 bases and J by 0 bases, with 7 bases between them. The CDR3 runs 14 residues. CDR1 is MDHEN, CDR2 SYDVKM, per germline. The CDR3 is CASSLVVMNTEAFF. The CDR3 DNA reads as TGTGCCAGCAGTTTAGTAGTGATGAACACTGAAGCTTTCTTT. The full variable domain, completed using reference TRBV28 and TRBJ1-1, is DVKVTQSSRYLVKRTGEKVFLECVQDMDHENMFWYRQDPGLGLRLIYFSYDVKMKEKGDIPEGYSVSREKKERFSLILESASTNQTSMYLCASSLVVMNTEAFFGQGTRLTVV.

This rearrangement joins TRBV7-8 to TRBJ2-2; D may be TRBD2 (6 bases). Germline V gene data show CDR1 as SGHVS and CDR2 as FQNEAQ. This CDR3 has 15 residues. V was shortened by 5 bases and J by 5 bases, with 15 bases between the two germline ends. CDR3 DNA sequence: TGTGCCAGCAGCCCCGGTGGAGGGTGGACCGGGGAGCTGTTTTTT. Translated, it gives CASSPGGGWTGELFF.

As concerns this clone: One junction end does not reproduce the germline sequence, and a read error may be involved. J is TRBJ2-4 and V is TRBV18; D is perhaps TRBD2 (5 bases). CDR1 is KGHSH, CDR2 LQKENI, per germline. The CDR3 is made up of 14 amino acids. The CDR3 loop reads CASSPRETKNIQYF. The CDR3 DNA sequence: TGTGCCAGTTCACCACGGGAAACCAAAAACATTCAGTACTTC.

The chain is built from TRBV11-1 and TRBJ2-3; D is ambiguous. Germline V gene sequence: CDR1 SGHAT, CDR2 FQDESV (reference sequence). The V and J ends lost 1 base and 5 bases respectively, with 4 bases between them. The length of the CDR3 is 12 residues. The CDR3 DNA follows: TGTGCCAGCAGCTTAGGGCGAGATACGCAGTATTTT. This encodes CASSLGRDTQYF.

The chain combines TRBV11-3 with TRBJ2-1; 13 bases map to TRBD2. V was clipped by 4 bases and J by 7 bases; unmatched bases: 7. CDR1 is SGHNT and CDR2 is YENEEA in the germline V gene. There are 16 residues in the CDR3. CDR3 sequence reads: CASSSRTSGRGNEQFF. CDR3 nucleotides: TGTGCCAGCAGCTCCCGGACTAGCGGGAGAGGTAATGAGCAGTTCTTC. Full variable domain (outside the CDR3, taken from reference TRBV11-3 and TRBJ2-1): EAGVVQSPRYKIIEKKQPVAFWCNPISGHNTLYWYLQNLGQGPELLIRYENEEAVDDSQLPKDRFSAERLKGVDSTLKIQPAELGDSAVYLCASSSRTSGRGNEQFFGPGTRLTVL.

The chain uses TRBV11-2 and TRBJ2-3; D is possibly TRBD2 (5 bases). V shed 5 bases and J shed 2 bases, with 11 bases lying between them. The germline V gene has CDR1 SGHAT and CDR2 FQNNGV. The length of the CDR3 is 14 residues. CDR3: CASSRGFFTDTQYF. As DNA, the CDR3 is TGTGCCAGCAGCAGAGGGTTTTTCACAGATACGCAGTATTTT.

This sequence joins TRBV5-4 and TRBJ2-5; TRBD2 matches at 11 bases. Germline CDR1 and CDR2: SGHNT and YYREEE (reference sequence). The V and J ends lost 2 bases and 2 bases, in that order; junction bases with no gene match: 8. The length of the CDR3 is 17 residues. This chain's CDR3 is CASSFGGGLAVQETQYF. CDR3 coding DNA: TGTGCCAGCAGCTTTGGGGGGGGACTAGCGGTGCAAGAGACCCAGTACTTC.

This chain links TRBV5-4 with TRBJ2-5, with 8 positions matching TRBD1. This CDR3 comprises 15 residues. The V and J ends lost 4 bases and 4 bases, in that order; junction bases with no gene match: 9. Germline loops: CDR1 SGHNT, CDR2 YYREEE (reference sequence). Written as DNA, the CDR3 is TGTGCCAGCAGCCGAAAGACAGGGGTTGTAGAGACCCAGTACTTC. Encoded protein: CASSRKTGVVETQYF.

This clone was seen only a few times. The chain has TRBV27 and TRBJ2-1; D call uncertain. This CDR3 contains 14 residues. Germline assignment: CDR1 MNHEY and CDR2 SMNVEV (reference sequence). The ends were cut back, 3 bases at V and 10 bases at J, with 16 bases in the middle. CDR3 protein: CASSFRLPLGEQFF. For the CDR3, the DNA is TGTGCCAGCAGTTTCCGCCTCCCCCTGGGGGAGCAGTTCTTC.

This chain uses TRBV28 with TRBJ1-1, with D uncertain. Trimming cost V 8 bases and J 3 bases, with 19 bases left between them. Per the germline V gene, CDR1 is MDHEN and CDR2 is SYDVKM. This CDR3 comprises 15 residues. CDR3 sequence: CASFSPASRYTEAFF. The CDR3 DNA sequence: TGTGCCAGCTTTTCCCCCGCCTCCAGATACACTGAAGCTTTCTTT.

CDR3: CASRTGNQPQHF. The CDR3 DNA sequence: TGTGCCAGTAGGACAGGGAATCAGCCCCAGCATTTT. This chain connects TRBV19 to TRBJ1-5; 7 nucleotides align to TRBD1. The CDR3 covers 12 residues. Germline V lookup: CDR1 LNHDA, CDR2 SQIVND (reference sequence). The V gene end was trimmed by 6 bases and the J gene end by 4 bases; junction bases not matched to a gene: 0.

This chain joins TRBV7-2 and TRBJ2-2, with unresolved D. Trimming took 2 bases from V and 5 from J, leaving 9 bases between them. CDR1 is SGHTA, CDR2 FQGNSA, per germline. The CDR3 extends over 14 amino acids. CDR3 loop: CASSLWLDTGELFF. The CDR3 DNA is TGTGCCAGCAGCTTATGGTTAGATACCGGGGAGCTGTTTTTT. Based on the CDR3 plus reference TRBV7-2 and TRBJ2-2, the full variable domain is GAGVSQSPSNKVTEKGKDVELRCDPISGHTALYWYRQSLGQGLEFLIYFQGNSAPDKSGLPSDRFSAERTGGSVSTLTIQRTQQEDSAVYLCASSLWLDTGELFFGEGSRLTVL.

V is TRBV28 and J is TRBJ2-7; D unclear. CDR1 MDHEN and CDR2 SYDVKM come from the germline V gene. The CDR3 loop spans 12 amino acids. V was shortened by 6 bases and J by 3 bases, with 9 bases between the two germline ends. The CDR3 loop reads CASRPGYYEQYF. The CDR3 bases are TGTGCCAGCAGACCAGGATACTACGAGCAGTACTTC.

Only one count was recorded for this clone. V and J are TRBV11-3 and TRBJ1-1; D is unclear. CDR1 is SGHNT and CDR2 is YENEEA in the germline V gene. V lost 2 bases and J 0 bases, leaving 4 bases between the germline ends. This CDR3 is built from 13 residues. This CDR3 reads CASSLSLNTEAFF. The CDR3 coding sequence is TGTGCCAGCAGCTTATCGTTGAACACTGAAGCTTTCTTT.

J is TRBJ2-1 and V is TRBV19; 7 bases fit TRBD2. Per germline, CDR1 LNHDA and CDR2 SQIVND (reference sequence). The junction had 14 bases not matched to a gene; V was cut back by 2 bases and J by 10 bases. The CDR3 length is 16 residues. The CDR3 region has the DNA TGTGCCAGTAGTATAATAGCACTAGCGAGGTTGAGGGAGCAGTTCTTC. It encodes CASSIIALARLREQFF.

The V gene is TRBV2, the J gene TRBJ2-5; the D gene is possibly TRBD2 (5 bases). V was cut by 4 bases and J by 4 bases, with 13 bases left in between. The CDR3 is 14 amino acids. Looked up from germline, CDR1 is SNHLY and CDR2 is FYNNEI. In DNA form, the CDR3 reads TGTGCCAGCAGTGGGACGTCCGGAGGAGAGACCCAGTACTTC. This codes for CASSGTSGGETQYF.

This rearrangement joins TRBV12-5 to TRBJ1-2; perhaps TRBD1 as D (6 bases). The V gene's germline CDR1 is LGHNT and CDR2 FRNRAP. The V end was cut by 8 bases, the J end by 1 base, with 17 bases between. The CDR3 length is 15 residues. DNA for the CDR3: TGTGCTAGTTTTCGCCGGGACATCCTTAACTATGGCTACACCTTC. Residues: CASFRRDILNYGYTF.

As concerns this clone: Additional DNA sequences in this sample encode the identical CDR3. The chain joins TRBV18 to TRBJ2-7; D uncertain. CDR3 length: 13 residues. The germline gives CDR1 KGHSH, CDR2 LQKENI. Deletions cut 1 base from V and 2 bases from J, with 6 bases between. CDR3 sequence (DNA): TGTGCCAGCTCACCACAGGGTCCCTACGAGCAGTACTTC. This encodes CASSPQGPYEQYF.

The chain carries TRBV5-1 and TRBJ2-7; a weak D match, TRBD1 (5 bases). V dropped 5 bases and J dropped 0 bases, with 12 bases sitting between them. CDR3 length: 14 residues. The germline V gene encodes CDR1 SGHRS and CDR2 YFSETQ. CDR3 sequence: CASRQDPASYEQYF. The CDR3 DNA sequence: TGCGCCAGCAGACAGGACCCCGCCTCCTACGAGCAGTACTTC.

The V call is TRBV28, the J call TRBJ1-1; D call uncertain. The length of the CDR3 is 11 residues. Germline CDR1 and CDR2: MDHEN and SYDVKM. V was trimmed by 6 bases and J by 1 base, leaving 3 bases between them. CDR3 loop: CASSGNTEAFF. For the CDR3, the DNA is TGTGCCAGCAGCGGGAACACTGAAGCTTTCTTT.

The V gene is TRBV11-2, the J gene TRBJ1-6; no clear D gene. From germline, CDR1 is SGHAT and CDR2 FQNNGV. The ends were cut back, 3 bases at V and 7 bases at J, with 7 bases in the middle. There are 13 residues in the CDR3. The CDR3 DNA reads as TGTGCCAGCAGCTTTGTCCTAAATTCACCCCTCCACTTT. Its translation: CASSFVLNSPLHF.

The V call is TRBV7-3, the J call TRBJ2-5; D possibly corresponds to TRBD1 (6 bases). The CDR3 sequence is 15 residues long. The germline V and J ends were trimmed by 5 bases and 1 base, with 14 bases remaining between them. CDR1 and CDR2 (germline): SGHTA, FQGTGA. The CDR3 region is CASSPQGSGQETQYF. The CDR3 DNA sequence: TGTGCCAGCAGCCCCCAGGGGAGCGGCCAAGAGACCCAGTACTTC.

This clone appeared once. The rearrangement joins TRBV2 to TRBJ1-2; D may be TRBD1 (5 bases). Germline CDR1 is SNHLY and CDR2 is FYNNEI. CDR3 length equals 13 residues. The germline V and J ends were trimmed by 3 bases and 7 bases, with 12 bases remaining between them. The CDR3 is CASSDSQGRGYTF. DNA of the CDR3: TGTGCCAGCAGTGACTCCCAGGGTCGTGGCTACACCTTC. The full variable domain, rest sourced from reference TRBV2 and TRBJ1-2, is EPEVTQTPSHQVTQMGQEVILRCVPISNHLYFYWYRQILGQKVEFLVSFYNNEISEKSEIFDDQFSVERPDGSNFTLKIRSTKLEDSAMYFCASSDSQGRGYTFGSGTRLTVV.